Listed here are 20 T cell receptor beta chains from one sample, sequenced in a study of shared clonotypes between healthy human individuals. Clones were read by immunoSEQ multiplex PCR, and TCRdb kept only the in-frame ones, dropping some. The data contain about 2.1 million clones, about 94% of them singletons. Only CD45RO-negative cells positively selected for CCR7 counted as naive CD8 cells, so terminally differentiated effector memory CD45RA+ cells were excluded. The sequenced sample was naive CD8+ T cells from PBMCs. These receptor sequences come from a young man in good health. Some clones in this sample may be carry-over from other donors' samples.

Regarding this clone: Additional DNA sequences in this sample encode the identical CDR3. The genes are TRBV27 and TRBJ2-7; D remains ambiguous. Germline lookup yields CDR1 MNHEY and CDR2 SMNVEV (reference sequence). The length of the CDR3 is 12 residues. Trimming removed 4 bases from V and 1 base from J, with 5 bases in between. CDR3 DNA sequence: TGTGCCAGCAGTTCTGGATCCTACGAGCAGTACTTC. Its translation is CASSSGSYEQYF.

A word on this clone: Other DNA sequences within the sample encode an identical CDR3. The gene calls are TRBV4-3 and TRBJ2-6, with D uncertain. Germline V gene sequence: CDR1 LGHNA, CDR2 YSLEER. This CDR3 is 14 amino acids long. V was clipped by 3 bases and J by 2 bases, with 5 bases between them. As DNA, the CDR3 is TGCGCCAGCAGCCAGGGGACTGGGGCCAACGTCCTGACTTTC. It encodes CASSQGTGANVLTF.

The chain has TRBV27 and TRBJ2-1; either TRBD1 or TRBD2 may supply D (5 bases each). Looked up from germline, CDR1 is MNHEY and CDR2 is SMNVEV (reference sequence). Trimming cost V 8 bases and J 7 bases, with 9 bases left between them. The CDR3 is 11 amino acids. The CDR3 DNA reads TGTGCCAGCGGAGAGGGGAATGAGCAGTTCTTC. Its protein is CASGEGNEQFF.

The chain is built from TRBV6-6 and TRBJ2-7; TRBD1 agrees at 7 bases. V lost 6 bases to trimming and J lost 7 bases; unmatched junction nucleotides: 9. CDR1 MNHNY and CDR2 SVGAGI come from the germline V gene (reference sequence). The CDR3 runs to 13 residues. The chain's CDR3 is CASSRDRAREQYF. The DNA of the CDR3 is TGTGCCAGCAGCCGAGACAGGGCGAGGGAGCAGTACTTC.

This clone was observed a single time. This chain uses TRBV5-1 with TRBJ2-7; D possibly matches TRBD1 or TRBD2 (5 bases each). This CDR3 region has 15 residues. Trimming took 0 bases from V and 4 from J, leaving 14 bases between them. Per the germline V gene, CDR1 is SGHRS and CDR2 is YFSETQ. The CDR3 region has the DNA TGCGCCAGCAGCTTGGCCAGTGGGACCCGATACGAGCAGTACTTC. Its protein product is CASSLASGTRYEQYF.

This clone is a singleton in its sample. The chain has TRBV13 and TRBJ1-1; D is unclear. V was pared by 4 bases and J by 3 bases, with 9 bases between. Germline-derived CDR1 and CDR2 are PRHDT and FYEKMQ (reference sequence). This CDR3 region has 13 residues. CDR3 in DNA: TGTGCCAGCAGCTCACGCCTCTACACTGAAGCTTTCTTT. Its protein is CASSSRLYTEAFF.

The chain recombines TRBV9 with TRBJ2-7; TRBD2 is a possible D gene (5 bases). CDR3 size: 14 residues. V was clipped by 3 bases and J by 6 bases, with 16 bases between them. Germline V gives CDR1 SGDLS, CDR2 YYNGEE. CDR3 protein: CASSDYSGWGEQYF. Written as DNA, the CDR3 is TGTGCCAGCAGCGACTATTCGGGATGGGGCGAGCAGTACTTC.

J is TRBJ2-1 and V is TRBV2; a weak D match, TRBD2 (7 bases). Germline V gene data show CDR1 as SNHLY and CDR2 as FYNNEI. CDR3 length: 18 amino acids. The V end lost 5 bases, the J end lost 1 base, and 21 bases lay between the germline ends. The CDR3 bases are TGTGCCAGCAGTACTTCTGGCGGGGGCGGGAGTTCCTACAATGAGCAGTTCTTC. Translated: CASSTSGGGGSSYNEQFF.

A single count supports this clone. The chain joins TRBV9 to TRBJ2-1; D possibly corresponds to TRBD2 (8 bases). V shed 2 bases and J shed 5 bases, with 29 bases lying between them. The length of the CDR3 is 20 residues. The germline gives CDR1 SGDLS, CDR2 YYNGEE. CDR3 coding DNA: TGTGCCAGCAGCGTGAACAGGGGAGGTAAGCGGGAGAACTACCACAATGAGCAGTTCTTC. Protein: CASSVNRGGKRENYHNEQFF.

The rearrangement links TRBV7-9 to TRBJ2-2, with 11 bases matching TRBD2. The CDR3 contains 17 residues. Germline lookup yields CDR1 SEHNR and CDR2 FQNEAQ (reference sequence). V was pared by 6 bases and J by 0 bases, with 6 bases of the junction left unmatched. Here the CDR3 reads CASRGTSGHANTGELFF. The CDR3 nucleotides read TGTGCCAGCAGGGGGACTAGCGGACACGCGAACACCGGGGAGCTGTTTTTT.

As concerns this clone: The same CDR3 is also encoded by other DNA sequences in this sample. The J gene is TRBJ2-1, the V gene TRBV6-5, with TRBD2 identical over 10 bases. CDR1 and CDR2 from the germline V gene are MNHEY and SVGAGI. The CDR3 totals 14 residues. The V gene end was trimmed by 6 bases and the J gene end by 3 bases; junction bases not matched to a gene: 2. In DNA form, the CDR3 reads TGTGCCAGCAGCTCTAGCGGGAGCTACAATGAGCAGTTCTTC. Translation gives CASSSSGSYNEQFF.

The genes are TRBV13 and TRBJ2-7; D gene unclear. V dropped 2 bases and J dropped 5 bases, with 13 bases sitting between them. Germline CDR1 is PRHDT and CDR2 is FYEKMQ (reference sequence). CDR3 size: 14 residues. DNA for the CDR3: TGTGCCAGCAGCTTAATCTTAGCCCACGACGAGCAGTACTTC. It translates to CASSLILAHDEQYF.

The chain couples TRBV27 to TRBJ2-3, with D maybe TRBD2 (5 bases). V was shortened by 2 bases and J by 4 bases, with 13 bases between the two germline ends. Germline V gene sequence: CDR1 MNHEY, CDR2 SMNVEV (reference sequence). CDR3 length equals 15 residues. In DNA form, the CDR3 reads TGTGCCAGCAGTTTAGGCCCCGGAGCGGCAGATACGCAGTATTTT. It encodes CASSLGPGAADTQYF.

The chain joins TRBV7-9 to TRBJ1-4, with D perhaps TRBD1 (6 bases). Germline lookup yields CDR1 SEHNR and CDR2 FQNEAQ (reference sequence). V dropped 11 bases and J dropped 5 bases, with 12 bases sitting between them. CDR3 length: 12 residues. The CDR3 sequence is CAVDSTNEKLFF. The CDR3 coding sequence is TGTGCCGTGGACAGTACCAATGAAAAACTGTTTTTT.

CDR3 in DNA: TGTGCCAGCAGCTACCTCGGGGCTGCGGGCGAGCAGTACTTC. Its translation: CASSYLGAAGEQYF. The J gene is TRBJ2-7, the V gene TRBV27; TRBD1 or TRBD2 may be the D gene (5 bases each). Between the trimmed V and J ends, which lost 6 bases and 6 bases, there was a span of 18 bases. The CDR3 sequence is 14 residues long. Looked up from germline, CDR1 is MNHEY and CDR2 is SMNVEV (reference sequence).

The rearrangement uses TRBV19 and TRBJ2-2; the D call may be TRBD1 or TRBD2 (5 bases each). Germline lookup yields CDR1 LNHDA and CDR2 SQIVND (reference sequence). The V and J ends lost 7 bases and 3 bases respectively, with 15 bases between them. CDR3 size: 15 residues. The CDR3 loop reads CASTEPGTDTGELFF. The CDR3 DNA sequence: TGTGCCAGTACAGAACCCGGGACGGACACCGGGGAGCTGTTTTTT. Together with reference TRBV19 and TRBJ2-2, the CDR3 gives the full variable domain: DGGITQSPKYLFRKEGQNVTLSCEQNLNHDAMYWYRQDPGQGLRLIYYSQIVNDFQKGDIAEGYSVSREKKESFPLTVTSAQKNPTAFYLCASTEPGTDTGELFFGEGSRLTVL.

CDR3 DNA sequence: TGTGCCAGCAGATTGAGGACAGGGAATGAGCAGTTCTTC. This translates into CASRLRTGNEQFF. The V and J genes are TRBV11-2 and TRBJ2-1; 8 bases fit TRBD1. The trim removed 6 bases at V and 7 bases at J, leaving 5 bases unmatched. Germline V gene data show CDR1 as SGHAT and CDR2 as FQNNGV. CDR3 size: 13 residues.

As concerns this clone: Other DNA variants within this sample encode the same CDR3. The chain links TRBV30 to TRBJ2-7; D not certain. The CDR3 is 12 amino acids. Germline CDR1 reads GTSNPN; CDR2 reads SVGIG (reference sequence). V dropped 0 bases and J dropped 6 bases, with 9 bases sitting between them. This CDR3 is CAWSVIGLEQYF. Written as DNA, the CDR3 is TGTGCCTGGAGTGTGATAGGGCTCGAGCAGTACTTC.

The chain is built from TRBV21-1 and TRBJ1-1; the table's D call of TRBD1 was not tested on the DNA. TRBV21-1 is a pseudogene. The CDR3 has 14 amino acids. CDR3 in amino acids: CASSPLGQFTEAFF. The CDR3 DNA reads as TGTGCCAGCAGCCCCCTGGGGCAGTTCACTGAAGCTTTCTTT.

This CDR3 is CAISDLAGTVYNEQFF. Written as DNA, the CDR3 is TGTGCCATCAGTGATCTAGCCGGGACAGTCTACAATGAGCAGTTCTTC. The rearrangement joins TRBV10-3 to TRBJ2-1; 7 positions match TRBD1. The CDR3 covers 16 residues. Unmatched junction bases numbered 8, after V lost 3 bases and J lost 3 bases. Per germline, CDR1 ENHRY and CDR2 SYGVKD.